This entry lists 20 T cell receptor beta chains sequenced from one sample in a study of T cells in Graves' hyperthyroidism and ophthalmopathy. It was RNA transcripts that yielded the amplified TCR beta CDR3 regions. With the HTBI primer set, the TCR CDR3 went through a first round of RT-PCR. TCRdb fed the multiplex PCR reads into MiXCR, producing one record per CDR3 protein. The top ten clones hold around 21% of a sample with 380,000 or so distinct CDR3 sequences, approximately 15% of them seen once. The sample consisted of blood. The receptors here all came from a man aged 30 to 39 with Graves' hyperthyroidism that later progressed to Graves' ophthalmopathy.

The CDR3 region is CARPQGTNEKLFF. The CDR3 DNA follows: TGCGCCCGACCTCAGGGAACTAATGAAAAACTGTTTTTT. The chain recombines TRBV5-1 with TRBJ1-4; D perhaps matches TRBD1 (5 bases). V was cut by 10 bases and J by 1 base, with 11 bases left in between. Per germline, CDR1 SGHRS and CDR2 YFSETQ. CDR3 length equals 13 residues.

The V and J genes are TRBV24-1 and TRBJ2-7; 8 bases align to TRBD1. The CDR3 is 14 residues long. The V gene's germline CDR1 is KGHDR and CDR2 SFDVKD. J was trimmed by 0 bases and V by 8 bases; bases with no gene match: 5. CDR3 in DNA: TGTGCCACCAACCGGGACAGGCCCTCCTACGAGCAGTACTTC. Translated, it gives CATNRDRPSYEQYF.

J is TRBJ1-4 and V is TRBV15; D call uncertain. The CDR3 loop spans 15 amino acids. Germline V CDR1 and CDR2: LNHNV, YYDKDF (reference sequence). V was cut by 2 bases and J by 7 bases, with 14 bases left in between. DNA for the CDR3: TGTGCCACCAGCAGACCTGATAGACGGGGTGAAAAACTGTTTTTT. Amino acids: CATSRPDRRGEKLFF.

This clonotype was seen repeatedly, ten times or more. Germline and junction disagree at one end, which may indicate a read error. The chain couples TRBV12-3 or TRBV12-4 to TRBJ2-3; 12 nucleotides agree with TRBD2. The CDR3 sequence is 16 residues long. The CDR3 is CASSLAGGYRTDTQYF. The CDR3 DNA is TGTGCCAGCAGTCTAGCGGGGGGGTATAGAACAGATACGCAGTATTTT.

This clonotype was seen a few times. This chain links TRBV11-2 with TRBJ1-5; no clear D gene. V shed 0 bases and J shed 8 bases, with 8 bases lying between them. Germline CDR1 is SGHAT and CDR2 is FQNNGV. This CDR3 is 13 amino acids long. The CDR3 sequence: CASSLDWAEPQHF. DNA of the CDR3: TGTGCCAGCAGCTTAGATTGGGCGGAGCCCCAGCATTTT.

This clonotype was seen at least ten times. The V and J genes are TRBV11-3 and TRBJ2-3; D is undetermined. Germline CDR1 SGHNT, CDR2 YENEEA. The CDR3 length is 15 residues. V lost 2 bases to trimming and J lost 3 bases, with 12 bases between them. The CDR3 bases are TGTGCCAGCAGCTTAAGTTTGGCTATGACAGATACGCAGTATTTT. This translates into CASSLSLAMTDTQYF.

In this sample, this clonotype turned up many times. The chain joins TRBV6-1 to TRBJ2-5; 11 bases agree with TRBD2. Trimming cost V 4 bases and J 5 bases; bases outside gene matches: 6. The CDR3 runs to 15 residues. Per germline, CDR1 MNHNS and CDR2 SASEGT. The CDR3 here is CASSALAGGDETQYF. CDR3 sequence (DNA): TGTGCCAGCAGTGCCCTAGCGGGGGGCGATGAGACCCAGTACTTC.

This clonotype occurred a few times. The chain has TRBV7-8 and TRBJ1-4, with D perhaps TRBD1 (5 bases). Germline values: CDR1 SGHVS, CDR2 FQNEAQ. The CDR3 contains 13 residues. With 6 bases removed from V and 7 bases from J, the gap between germline ends came to 12 bases. Here the CDR3 DNA reads TGTGCCAGCAGGGGGGGTTCAGTTGAAAAACTGTTTTTT. Translating it yields CASRGGSVEKLFF.

This clonotype was seen a handful of times. The genes are TRBV5-8 and TRBJ2-1, with 7 positions matching TRBD1. J was trimmed by 2 bases and V by 4 bases; bases with no gene match: 6. This CDR3 comprises 15 residues. Per the germline V gene, CDR1 is SGHTS and CDR2 is YDEGEE. CDR3 DNA sequence: TGTGCCAGCAGCAACCGGGACAGAGCCTACAATGAGCAGTTCTTC. Translation: CASSNRDRAYNEQFF. The variable domain in full, with the rest retrieved from reference TRBV5-8 and TRBJ2-1, is EAGVTQSPTHLIKTRGQQATLRCSPISGHTSVYWYQQALGLGLQFLLWYDEGEERNRGNFPPRFSGRQFPNYSSELNVNALELEDSALYLCASSNRDRAYNEQFFGPGTRLTVL.

Ten or more counts support this clonotype. The rearrangement uses TRBV15 and TRBJ1-2, with TRBD1 matching 8 bases. This CDR3 has 14 residues. V lost 3 bases and J lost 4; bases outside the gene matches: 4. CDR1 and CDR2 (germline): LNHNV, YYDKDF (reference sequence). The CDR3 nucleotides read TGTGCCACCAGCAGCAGGGGGCTAGCCTATGGCTACACCTTC. Protein product: CATSSRGLAYGYTF.

This clonotype was observed at least ten times. This chain connects TRBV14 to TRBJ2-7, with 7 nucleotides matching TRBD1. V lost 1 base and J lost 5; bases outside the gene matches: 11. Germline V lookup: CDR1 SGHDN, CDR2 FVKESK. The CDR3 totals 16 residues. The CDR3 nucleotides read TGTGCCAGCAGCCAAGGCAACAGGGGACCAAGCCACGAGCAGTACTTC. Protein sequence: CASSQGNRGPSHEQYF.

This clonotype was recorded at least ten times. This chain connects TRBV28 to TRBJ1-4; the D gene is possibly TRBD1 (5 bases). This CDR3 has 15 residues. Germline V gives CDR1 MDHEN, CDR2 SYDVKM. Trimming removed 6 bases at V and 8 bases at J, with 19 bases between. CDR3 nucleotide sequence: TGTGCCAGCAGCTCGGGTACAGGAGTAGGGGAAAAACTGTTTTTT. Translated, it gives CASSSGTGVGEKLFF. Drawing the rest from reference TRBV28 and TRBJ1-4, the complete variable domain is DVKVTQSSRYLVKRTGEKVFLECVQDMDHENMFWYRQDPGLGLRLIYFSYDVKMKEKGDIPEGYSVSREKKERFSLILESASTNQTSMYLCASSSGTGVGEKLFFGSGTQLSVL.

The genes are TRBV5-5 and TRBJ1-2; the D is unclear. V was pared by 4 bases and J by 3 bases, with 10 bases between. Germline-derived CDR1 and CDR2 are SGHKS and YYEKEE (reference sequence). The CDR3 spans 13 residues. The CDR3 DNA is TGTGCCAGCAGCGGGCAATCCGACTATGGCTACACCTTC. It yields the protein CASSGQSDYGYTF.

The table lists this clonotype with a few counts. As DNA, the CDR3 is TGTGCCAGCAGTTTATCGAAGGGGACGACCCTCCACTTT. Amino acids: CASSLSKGTTLHF. The chain uses TRBV27 and TRBJ1-6, with D tentatively TRBD1 (5 bases). The germline V gene encodes CDR1 MNHEY and CDR2 SMNVEV (reference sequence). V was pared by 0 bases and J by 14 bases, with 11 bases between. The CDR3 has 13 amino acids.

Many counts were recorded for this clonotype. The chain couples TRBV2 to TRBJ2-7; D is uncertain. The CDR3 covers 14 residues. Deletions cut 1 base from V and 2 bases from J, with 9 bases between. Germline V gene data show CDR1 as SNHLY and CDR2 as FYNNEI. CDR3 sequence reads: CASSEVIGTYEQYF. DNA for the CDR3: TGTGCCAGCAGTGAAGTGATAGGGACCTACGAGCAGTACTTC. The whole variable domain, filled in from reference TRBV2 and TRBJ2-7, reads EPEVTQTPSHQVTQMGQEVILRCVPISNHLYFYWYRQILGQKVEFLVSFYNNEISEKSEIFDDQFSVERPDGSNFTLKIRSTKLEDSAMYFCASSEVIGTYEQYFGPGTRLTVT.

The chain has TRBV19 and TRBJ2-1, with no clear D. The V end lost 1 base, the J end lost 4 bases, and 11 bases lay between the germline ends. The germline V gene encodes CDR1 LNHDA and CDR2 SQIVND (reference sequence). The CDR3 has 15 residues. The CDR3 is CASSIGSGLYNEQFF. DNA for the CDR3: TGTGCCAGTAGTATAGGTAGTGGCTTATACAATGAGCAGTTCTTC. Full variable domain (rest looked up from reference TRBV19 and TRBJ2-1): DGGITQSPKYLFRKEGQNVTLSCEQNLNHDAMYWYRQDPGQGLRLIYYSQIVNDFQKGDIAEGYSVSREKKESFPLTVTSAQKNPTAFYLCASSIGSGLYNEQFFGPGTRLTVL.

The rearrangement joins TRBV28 to TRBJ1-6; 10 nucleotides match TRBD1. Germline V CDR1 and CDR2: MDHEN, SYDVKM. With 8 bases clipped from V and 6 bases from J, the junction kept 4 bases outside the gene matches. The CDR3 contains 14 residues. CDR3 sequence: CASRTGGTNSPLHF. DNA of the CDR3: TGTGCCAGCCGGACAGGGGGGACTAATTCACCCCTCCACTTT.

This clonotype was seen at least ten times. The CDR3: CASSPTTVNRGNTIYF. DNA for the CDR3: TGTGCCAGCAGCCCGACGACCGTGAACCGCGGAAACACCATATATTTT. V gene TRBV7-8 combines with J gene TRBJ1-3; no firm D call. Germline assignment: CDR1 SGHVS and CDR2 FQNEAQ. Trimming removed 5 bases at V and 4 bases at J, with 18 bases between. This CDR3 comprises 16 residues.

V gene TRBV13 combines with J gene TRBJ1-6; D may be TRBD1 (6 bases). This CDR3 has 13 amino acids. V was clipped by 3 bases and J by 10 bases, with 10 bases between them. Germline V gives CDR1 PRHDT, CDR2 FYEKMQ (reference sequence). CDR3 amino acids: CASSFTGKSPLHF. CDR3 nucleotide sequence: TGTGCCAGCAGCTTTACAGGGAAATCACCCCTCCACTTT.

This clonotype occurred many times. The rearrangement uses TRBV20-1 and TRBJ2-7, with no clear D. Germline values: CDR1 DFQATT, CDR2 SNEGSKA (reference sequence). V lost 0 bases to trimming and J lost 2 bases, with 11 bases between them. This CDR3 spans 14 amino acids. CDR3 residues: CSARESGHAYEQYF. The CDR3 region has the DNA TGCAGTGCTAGAGAAAGTGGGCATGCCTACGAGCAGTACTTC.